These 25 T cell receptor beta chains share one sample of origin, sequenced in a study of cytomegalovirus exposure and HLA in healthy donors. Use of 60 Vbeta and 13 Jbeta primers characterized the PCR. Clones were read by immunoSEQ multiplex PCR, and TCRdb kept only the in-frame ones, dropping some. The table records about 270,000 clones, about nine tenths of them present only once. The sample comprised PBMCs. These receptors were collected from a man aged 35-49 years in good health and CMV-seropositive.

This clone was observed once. The CDR3 DNA reads as TGCGCCAGCAGCTTGGTGGGCCCAGGGAACACTGAAGCTTTCTTT. Protein product: CASSLVGPGNTEAFF. The chain carries TRBV5-1 and TRBJ1-1; the D is unclear. Trimming cost V 0 bases and J 1 base, with 10 bases left between them. CDR1 is SGHRS, CDR2 YFSETQ, per germline. This CDR3 comprises 15 residues.

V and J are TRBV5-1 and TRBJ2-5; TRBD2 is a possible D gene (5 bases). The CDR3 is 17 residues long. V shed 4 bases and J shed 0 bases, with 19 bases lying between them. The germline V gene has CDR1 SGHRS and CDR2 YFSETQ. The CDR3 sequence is CASSPLGGYPYQETQYF. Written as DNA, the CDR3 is TGCGCCAGCAGCCCCCTTGGCGGGTACCCGTACCAAGAGACCCAGTACTTC.

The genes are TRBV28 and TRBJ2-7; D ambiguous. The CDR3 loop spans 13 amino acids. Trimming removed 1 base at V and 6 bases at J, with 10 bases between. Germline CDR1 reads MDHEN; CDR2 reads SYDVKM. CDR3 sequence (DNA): TGTGCCAGCAGTTTATTCGCGGTCTCCGAGCAGTACTTC. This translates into CASSLFAVSEQYF. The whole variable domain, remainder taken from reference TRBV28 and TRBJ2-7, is DVKVTQSSRYLVKRTGEKVFLECVQDMDHENMFWYRQDPGLGLRLIYFSYDVKMKEKGDIPEGYSVSREKKERFSLILESASTNQTSMYLCASSLFAVSEQYFGPGTRLTVT.

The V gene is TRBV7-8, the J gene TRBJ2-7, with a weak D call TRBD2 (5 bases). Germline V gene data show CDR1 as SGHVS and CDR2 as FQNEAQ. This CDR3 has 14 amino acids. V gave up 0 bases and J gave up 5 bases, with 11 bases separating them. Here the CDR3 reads CASSLAPTRNEQYF. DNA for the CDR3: TGTGCCAGCAGCTTAGCCCCCACTAGAAACGAGCAGTACTTC.

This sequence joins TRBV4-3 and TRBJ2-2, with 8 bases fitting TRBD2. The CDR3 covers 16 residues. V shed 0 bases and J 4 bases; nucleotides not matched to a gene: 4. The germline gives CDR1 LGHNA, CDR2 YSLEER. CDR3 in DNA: TGCGCCAGCAGCCAAGATCGGGGGGGCCGCACCGGGGAGCTGTTTTTT. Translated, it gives CASSQDRGGRTGELFF.

CDR3 region: CASSVGLAGGQGTYEQYF. The DNA for the CDR3 is TGTGCCAGCAGCGTAGGACTAGCGGGAGGCCAAGGGACCTACGAGCAGTACTTC. V and J are TRBV9 and TRBJ2-7; 13 nucleotides line up with TRBD2. CDR1 SGDLS and CDR2 YYNGEE come from the germline V gene. The CDR3 totals 18 residues. Trimming removed 0 bases from V and 2 bases from J; junction bases left unmatched: 8.

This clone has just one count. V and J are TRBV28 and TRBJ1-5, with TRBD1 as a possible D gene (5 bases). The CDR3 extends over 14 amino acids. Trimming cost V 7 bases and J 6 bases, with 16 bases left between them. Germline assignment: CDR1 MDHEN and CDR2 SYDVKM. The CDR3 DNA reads TGTGCCAGCACTTCAGCGGGGGAGAGTCAGCCCCAGCATTTT. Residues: CASTSAGESQPQHF.

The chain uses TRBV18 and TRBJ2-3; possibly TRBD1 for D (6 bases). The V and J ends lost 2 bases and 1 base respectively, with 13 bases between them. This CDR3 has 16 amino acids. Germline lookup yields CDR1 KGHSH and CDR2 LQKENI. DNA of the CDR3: TGTGCCAGCTCACCAGTCGTCAGGGGAGGCACAGATACGCAGTATTTT. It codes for CASSPVVRGGTDTQYF.

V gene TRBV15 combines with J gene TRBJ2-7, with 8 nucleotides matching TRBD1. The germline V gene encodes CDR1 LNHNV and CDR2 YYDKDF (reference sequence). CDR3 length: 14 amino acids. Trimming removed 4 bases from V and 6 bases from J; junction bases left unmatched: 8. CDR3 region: CATSKLGQVGEQYF. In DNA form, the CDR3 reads TGTGCCACCAGCAAACTGGGACAGGTGGGCGAGCAGTACTTC. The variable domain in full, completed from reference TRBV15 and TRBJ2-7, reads DAMVIQNPRYQVTQFGKPVTLSCSQTLNHNVMYWYQQKSSQAPKLLFHYYDKDFNNEADTPDNFQSRRPNTSFCFLDIRSPGLGDTAMYLCATSKLGQVGEQYFGPGTRLTVT.

CDR3 nucleotide sequence: TGCAGCGTTGTTTTTTTTGGGGGCGGTGAAAAACTGTTTTTT. Encoded protein: CSVVFFGGGEKLFF. V gene TRBV29-1 combines with J gene TRBJ1-4; possibly TRBD1 for D (6 bases). Germline loops: CDR1 SQVTM, CDR2 ANQGSEA. The V end was cut by 4 bases, the J end by 7 bases, with 16 bases between. The CDR3 consists of 14 residues. The whole variable domain, remainder taken from reference TRBV29-1 and TRBJ1-4, is SAVISQKPSRDICQRGTSLTIQCQVDSQVTMMFWYRQQPGQSLTLIATANQGSEATYESGFVIDKFPISRPNLTFSTLTVSNMSPEDSSIYLCSVVFFGGGEKLFFGSGTQLSVL.

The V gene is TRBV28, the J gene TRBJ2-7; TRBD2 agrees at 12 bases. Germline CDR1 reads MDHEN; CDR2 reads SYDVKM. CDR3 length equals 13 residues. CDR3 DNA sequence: TGTGCCAGCAGTTCCCCGCTAGCGGGAGGGCCCCTCGTC. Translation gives CASSSPLAGGPLV.

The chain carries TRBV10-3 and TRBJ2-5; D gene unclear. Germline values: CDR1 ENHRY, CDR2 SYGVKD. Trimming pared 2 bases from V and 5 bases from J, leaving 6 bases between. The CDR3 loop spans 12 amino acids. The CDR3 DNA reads TGTGCCATCAGTGAGCGCCAGGAGACCCAGTACTTC. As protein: CAISERQETQYF.

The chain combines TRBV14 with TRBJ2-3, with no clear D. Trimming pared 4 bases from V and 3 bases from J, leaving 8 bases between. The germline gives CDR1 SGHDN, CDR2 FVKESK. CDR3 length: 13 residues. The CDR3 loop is CASSLGYTDTQYF. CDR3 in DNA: TGTGCCAGCAGCCTCGGGTATACAGATACGCAGTATTTT.

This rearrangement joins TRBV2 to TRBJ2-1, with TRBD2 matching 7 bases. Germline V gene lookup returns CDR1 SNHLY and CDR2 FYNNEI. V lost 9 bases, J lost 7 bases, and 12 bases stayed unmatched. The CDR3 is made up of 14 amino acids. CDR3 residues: CASEAGREINEQFF. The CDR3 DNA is TGTGCCAGTGAGGCGGGGCGGGAGATAAATGAGCAGTTCTTC.

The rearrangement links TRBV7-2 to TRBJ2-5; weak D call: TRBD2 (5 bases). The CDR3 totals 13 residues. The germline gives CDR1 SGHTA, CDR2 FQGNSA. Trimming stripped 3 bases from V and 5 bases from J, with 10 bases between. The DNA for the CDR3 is TGTGCCAGCAGCTTTCAGAGGGAGGAGACCCAGTACTTC. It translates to CASSFQREETQYF.

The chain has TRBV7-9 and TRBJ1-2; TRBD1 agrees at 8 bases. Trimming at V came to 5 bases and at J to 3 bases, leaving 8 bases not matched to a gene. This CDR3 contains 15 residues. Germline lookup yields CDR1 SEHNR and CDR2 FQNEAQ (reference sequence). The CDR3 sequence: CASSRRDRLDYGYTF. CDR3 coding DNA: TGTGCCAGCAGCCGTCGGGACAGGCTGGACTATGGCTACACCTTC.

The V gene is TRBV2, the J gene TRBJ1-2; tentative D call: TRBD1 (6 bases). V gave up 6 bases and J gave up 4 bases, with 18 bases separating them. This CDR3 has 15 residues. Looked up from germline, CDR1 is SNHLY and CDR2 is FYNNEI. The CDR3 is CASSPYRPGVYGYTF. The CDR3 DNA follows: TGTGCCAGCAGCCCTTATCGTCCAGGGGTCTATGGCTACACCTTC.

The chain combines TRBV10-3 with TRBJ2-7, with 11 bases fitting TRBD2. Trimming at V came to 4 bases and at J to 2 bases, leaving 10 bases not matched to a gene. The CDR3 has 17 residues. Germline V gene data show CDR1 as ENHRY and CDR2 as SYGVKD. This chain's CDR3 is CAISGDPGLAAPYEQYF. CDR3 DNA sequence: TGTGCCATCAGTGGGGACCCGGGACTAGCGGCTCCCTACGAGCAGTACTTC.

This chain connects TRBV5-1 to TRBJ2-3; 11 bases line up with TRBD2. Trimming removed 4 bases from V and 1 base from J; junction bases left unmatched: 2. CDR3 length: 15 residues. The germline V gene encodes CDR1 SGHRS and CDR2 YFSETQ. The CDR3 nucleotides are TGCGCCAGCAGCACTAGCGGGAGCGGCACAGATACGCAGTATTTT. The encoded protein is CASSTSGSGTDTQYF. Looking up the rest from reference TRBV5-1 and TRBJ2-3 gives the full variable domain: KAGVTQTPRYLIKTRGQQVTLSCSPISGHRSVSWYQQTPGQGLQFLFEYFSETQRNKGNFPGRFSGRQFSNSRSEMNVSTLELGDSALYLCASSTSGSGTDTQYFGPGTRLTVL.

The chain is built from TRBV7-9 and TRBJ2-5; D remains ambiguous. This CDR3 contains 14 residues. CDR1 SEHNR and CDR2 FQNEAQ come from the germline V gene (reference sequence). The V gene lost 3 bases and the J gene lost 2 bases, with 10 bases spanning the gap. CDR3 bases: TGTGCCAGCAGCTTTTTGGAGCGACAAGAGACCCAGTACTTC. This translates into CASSFLERQETQYF.

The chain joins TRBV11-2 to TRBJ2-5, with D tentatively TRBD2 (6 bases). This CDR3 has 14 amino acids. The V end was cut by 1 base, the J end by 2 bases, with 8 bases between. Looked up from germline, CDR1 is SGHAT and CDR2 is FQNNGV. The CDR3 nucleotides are TGTGCCAGCAGCTTAGGGCTAGCGCAAGAGACCCAGTACTTC. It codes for CASSLGLAQETQYF. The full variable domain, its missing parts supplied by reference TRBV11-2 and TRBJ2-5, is EAGVAQSPRYKIIEKRQSVAFWCNPISGHATLYWYQQILGQGPKLLIQFQNNGVVDDSQLPKDRFSAERLKGVDSTLKIQPAKLEDSAVYLCASSLGLAQETQYFGPGTRLLVL.

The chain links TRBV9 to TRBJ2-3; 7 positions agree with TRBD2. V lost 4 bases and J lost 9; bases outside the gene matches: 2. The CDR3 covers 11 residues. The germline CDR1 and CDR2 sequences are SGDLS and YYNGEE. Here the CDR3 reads CASSREVTQYF. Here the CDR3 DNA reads TGTGCCAGCAGCCGGGAGGTCACGCAGTATTTT.

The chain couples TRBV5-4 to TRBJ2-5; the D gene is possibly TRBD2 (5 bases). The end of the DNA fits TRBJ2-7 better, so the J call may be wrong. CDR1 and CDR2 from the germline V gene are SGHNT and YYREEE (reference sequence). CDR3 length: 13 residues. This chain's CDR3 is CASSPSLGGEQYF. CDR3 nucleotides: TGTGCCAGCAGCCCATCATTAGGAGGCGAGCAGTACTTC.

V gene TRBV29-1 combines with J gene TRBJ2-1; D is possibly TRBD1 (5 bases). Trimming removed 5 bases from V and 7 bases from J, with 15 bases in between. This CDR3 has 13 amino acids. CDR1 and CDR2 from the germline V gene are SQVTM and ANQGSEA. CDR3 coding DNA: TGCAGCGTTTCGGCTCCTTCAGGGAATGAGCAGTTCTTC. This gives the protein CSVSAPSGNEQFF.

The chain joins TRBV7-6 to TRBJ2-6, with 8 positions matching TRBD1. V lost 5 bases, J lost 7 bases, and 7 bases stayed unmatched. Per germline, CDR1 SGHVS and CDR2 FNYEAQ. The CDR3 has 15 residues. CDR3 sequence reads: CASSPRQGNANVLTF. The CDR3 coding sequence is TGTGCCAGCAGCCCCCGACAGGGGAACGCCAACGTCCTGACTTTC.